The 30 T cell receptor beta chains presented below share a single source sample, sequenced in a study of T cell responses to AZD1222 COVID-19 vaccine. Data came from immunoSEQ multiplex PCR; TCRdb stores just in-frame clones and leaves some out. Here the sample spans 140,000 to 150,000 clones, about nine tenths being singletons. Source: peripheral blood, taken 28 days after the second AZD1222 dose. The receptors originated from an adult who received the AZD1222 COVID-19 vaccine.

The chain carries TRBV28 and TRBJ2-1, with TRBD2 matching over 7 bases. The CDR3 loop spans 14 amino acids. V was pared by 11 bases and J by 2 bases, with 9 bases of the junction left unmatched. The germline CDR1 and CDR2 sequences are MDHEN and SYDVKM. The DNA of the CDR3 is TGTGCCTGCACGAGGGGAGGGGCCTACAATGAGCAGTTCTTC. As protein: CACTRGGAYNEQFF.

V usage is TRBV12-3 or TRBV12-4 and J usage is TRBJ1-1; perhaps TRBD1 as D (6 bases). V lost 8 bases and J 2 bases, leaving 9 bases between the germline ends. CDR3 length equals 12 residues. CDR3 loop: CASGQLNTEAFF. As DNA, the CDR3 is TGTGCCAGCGGACAGCTTAACACTGAAGCTTTCTTT.

The chain links TRBV27 to TRBJ1-5, with D unresolved. This CDR3 has 13 residues. V lost 2 bases, J lost 0 bases, and 2 bases lay in between. CDR1 is MNHEY and CDR2 is SMNVEV in the germline V gene (reference sequence). The CDR3 here is CASSLTSNQPQHF. In DNA form, the CDR3 reads TGTGCCAGCAGTTTAACTAGCAATCAGCCCCAGCATTTT.

The chain combines TRBV7-6 with TRBJ1-1; 11 positions agree with TRBD1. Germline loops: CDR1 SGHVS, CDR2 FNYEAQ. J gave up 4 bases and V 3 bases, and 7 bases lay outside the gene matches. The CDR3 is made up of 16 amino acids. Here the CDR3 DNA reads TGTGCCAGCAGCTTTGGACAGGGGGCTGGATTCACTGAAGCTTTCTTT. Its protein is CASSFGQGAGFTEAFF.

The chain joins TRBV18 to TRBJ2-7, with D possibly TRBD1 on 5 matching bases. V was pared by 6 bases and J by 4 bases, with 10 bases between. CDR3 length equals 12 residues. CDR1 is KGHSH, CDR2 LQKENI, per germline. Here the CDR3 DNA reads TGTGCCAGCTCGGAAGGGGCTTACGAGCAGTACTTC. Its translation: CASSEGAYEQYF. The full variable domain, in which reference TRBV18 and TRBJ2-7 provide the parts outside the CDR3, is NAGVMQNPRHLVRRRGQEARLRCSPMKGHSHVYWYRQLPEEGLKFMVYLQKENIIDESGMPKERFSAEFPKEGPSILRIQQVVRGDSAAYFCASSEGAYEQYFGPGTRLTVT.

The rearrangement uses TRBV25-1 and TRBJ2-7; possible D gene TRBD2, 6 bases. V was cut by 6 bases and J by 5 bases, with 11 bases left in between. Germline CDR1 reads MGHDK; CDR2 reads SYGVNS. The CDR3 totals 12 residues. The CDR3 DNA follows: TGTGCCAGCAGCGATGGAGGGGACGAGCAGTACTTC. This gives the protein CASSDGGDEQYF.

V and J are TRBV10-3 and TRBJ1-1; D not resolved. The CDR3 spans 15 residues. CDR1 and CDR2 (germline): ENHRY, SYGVKD. V was clipped by 5 bases and J by 4 bases, with 17 bases between them. For the CDR3, the DNA is TGTGCCATCAGTACTCGGGATTTCGGTCGCACTGAAGCTTTCTTT. As protein: CAISTRDFGRTEAFF.

The rearrangement links TRBV6-5 to TRBJ2-7; TRBD2 might be the D (6 bases). This CDR3 is built from 14 residues. Germline-derived CDR1 and CDR2 are MNHEY and SVGAGI. The V gene lost 8 bases and the J gene lost 0 bases, with 14 bases spanning the gap. The CDR3 DNA follows: TGTGCCAGCCTCGCGGGGCCCCCCTCCTACGAGCAGTACTTC. This translates into CASLAGPPSYEQYF.

This clone has just one count. This sequence joins TRBV28 and TRBJ1-4; D remains ambiguous. The germline V gene encodes CDR1 MDHEN and CDR2 SYDVKM. V lost 6 bases and J 2 bases, leaving 16 bases between the germline ends. CDR3 length: 16 residues. The chain's CDR3 is CASRDASGRTNEKLFF. The CDR3 region has the DNA TGTGCCAGCAGAGATGCCTCGGGGAGGACTAATGAAAAACTGTTTTTT.

This chain joins TRBV27 and TRBJ2-1; TRBD2 matches at 16 bases. J lost 2 bases, V lost 6 bases, and 7 bases had no gene match. In germline, CDR1 is MNHEY, CDR2 SMNVEV (reference sequence). This CDR3 comprises 18 residues. CDR3 nucleotide sequence: TGTGCCAGCAGCTCGGGACTAGCGGGAGGGCACGCCTACAATGAGCAGTTCTTC. Encoded protein: CASSSGLAGGHAYNEQFF.

The chain links TRBV6-5 to TRBJ1-2; D might be TRBD1 (6 bases). Per germline, CDR1 MNHEY and CDR2 SVGAGI. The germline V and J ends were trimmed by 1 base and 7 bases, with 13 bases remaining between them. The CDR3 extends over 14 amino acids. The CDR3 protein is CASSYFGGSGGYTF. The CDR3 coding sequence is TGTGCCAGCAGTTACTTCGGGGGCTCTGGTGGCTACACCTTC.

The genes are TRBV7-2 and TRBJ2-5; 12 bases match TRBD2. CDR3 length: 18 residues. The V gene end was trimmed by 4 bases and the J gene end by 2 bases; junction bases not matched to a gene: 11. In germline, CDR1 is SGHTA, CDR2 FQGNSA. The CDR3 DNA reads as TGTGCCAGCAGCTCGTCGACTAGCGGGGGACTCCTGCAAGAGACCCAGTACTTC. It encodes CASSSSTSGGLLQETQYF. The full variable domain, rest sourced from reference TRBV7-2 and TRBJ2-5, is GAGVSQSPSNKVTEKGKDVELRCDPISGHTALYWYRQSLGQGLEFLIYFQGNSAPDKSGLPSDRFSAERTGGSVSTLTIQRTQQEDSAVYLCASSSSTSGGLLQETQYFGPGTRLLVL.

The chain joins TRBV19 to TRBJ1-5, with 8 bases matching TRBD1. The junction had 9 bases not matched to a gene; V was cut back by 5 bases and J by 0 bases. The CDR3 sequence is 17 residues long. Germline CDR1 LNHDA, CDR2 SQIVND (reference sequence). CDR3: CASSLSGTGDSNQPQHF. The CDR3 DNA sequence: TGTGCCAGTAGTCTCTCCGGGACAGGCGATAGCAATCAGCCCCAGCATTTT.

In its sample, this clone was seen once. V gene TRBV7-8 combines with J gene TRBJ2-7; D is perhaps TRBD2 (6 bases). Trimming stripped 2 bases from V and 3 bases from J, with 17 bases between. Germline V lookup: CDR1 SGHVS, CDR2 FQNEAQ. The CDR3 consists of 16 residues. In DNA, the CDR3 is TGTGCCAGCAGCTTAAATAGCGGAGACGCGGACTACGAGCAGTACTTC. Protein sequence: CASSLNSGDADYEQYF.

The DNA for the CDR3 is TGTGCCAGTAGTCCTATGGCTGCGACTATGAACACTGAAGCTTTCTTT. Translation: CASSPMAATMNTEAFF. The genes are TRBV19 and TRBJ1-1; D gene uncertain. This CDR3 has 16 amino acids. The V and J ends lost 5 bases and 0 bases respectively, with 16 bases between them. Germline V gene lookup returns CDR1 LNHDA and CDR2 SQIVND (reference sequence). Filled out from reference TRBV19 and TRBJ1-1, the complete variable domain reads DGGITQSPKYLFRKEGQNVTLSCEQNLNHDAMYWYRQDPGQGLRLIYYSQIVNDFQKGDIAEGYSVSREKKESFPLTVTSAQKNPTAFYLCASSPMAATMNTEAFFGQGTRLTVV.

V usage is TRBV18 and J usage is TRBJ1-5; D gene unclear. Germline V gene lookup returns CDR1 KGHSH and CDR2 LQKENI. V was trimmed by 3 bases and J by 4 bases, leaving 10 bases between them. The CDR3 consists of 14 residues. In DNA, the CDR3 is TGTGCCAGCTCACCGTCGGACGAGAATCAGCCCCAGCATTTT. Amino acids: CASSPSDENQPQHF.

This clone occurred once. V usage is TRBV28 and J usage is TRBJ1-2, with TRBD1 as a possible D gene (6 bases). Germline V CDR1 and CDR2: MDHEN, SYDVKM. Deletions cut 7 bases from V and 5 bases from J, with 14 bases between. The CDR3 is 13 residues long. This chain's CDR3 is CASTYRAGYGYTF. The CDR3 DNA follows: TGTGCCAGCACCTACAGGGCGGGGTATGGCTACACCTTC.

J is TRBJ1-2 and V is TRBV30, with D tentatively TRBD1 (5 bases). V lost 5 bases and J 5 bases, leaving 15 bases between the germline ends. The CDR3 loop spans 13 amino acids. The V gene's germline CDR1 is GTSNPN and CDR2 SVGIG (reference sequence). The CDR3 spells CAWEPGGSYGYTF. For the CDR3, the DNA is TGTGCCTGGGAACCCGGGGGGAGTTATGGCTACACCTTC.

This clone appeared a single time. The chain uses TRBV7-9 and TRBJ2-5; D is unclear. Deletions cut 0 bases from V and 0 bases from J, with 11 bases between. The CDR3 extends over 16 amino acids. Germline V lookup: CDR1 SEHNR, CDR2 FQNEAQ (reference sequence). CDR3 residues: CASSLASITNQETQYF. CDR3 coding DNA: TGTGCCAGCAGCTTAGCTTCGATAACAAACCAAGAGACCCAGTACTTC.

The gene calls are TRBV7-2 and TRBJ1-2, with a possible D match to TRBD1 (6 bases). Trimming cost V 7 bases and J 6 bases, with 15 bases left between them. In germline, CDR1 is SGHTA, CDR2 FQGNSA. This CDR3 has 13 amino acids. This CDR3 is CASIERGADGYTF. The DNA of the CDR3 is TGTGCCAGCATTGAAAGGGGGGCTGATGGCTACACCTTC.

V gene TRBV19 combines with J gene TRBJ2-3; possibly TRBD1 for D (6 bases). The CDR3 consists of 15 residues. Trimming removed 8 bases at V and 0 bases at J, with 15 bases between. Per the germline V gene, CDR1 is LNHDA and CDR2 is SQIVND (reference sequence). In DNA, the CDR3 is TGTGCCAGTGCTGCCTTGGGACATAGCACAGATACGCAGTATTTT. Residues: CASAALGHSTDTQYF.

The CDR3 DNA sequence: TGTGCCAGCAGCTTAGTTGGAGGGACAGGGGACACCGGGGAGCTGTTTTTT. Protein sequence: CASSLVGGTGDTGELFF. V is TRBV11-2 and J is TRBJ2-2; TRBD1 matches at 10 bases. J lost 3 bases, V lost 1 base, and 5 bases had no gene match. Germline-derived CDR1 and CDR2 are SGHAT and FQNNGV. This CDR3 is built from 17 residues.

This rearrangement joins TRBV11-3 to TRBJ1-1, with a possible D match to TRBD1 (6 bases). Trimming took 1 base from V and 0 from J, leaving 12 bases between them. This CDR3 region has 16 residues. The germline V gene has CDR1 SGHNT and CDR2 YENEEA. CDR3 in amino acids: CASSLGRGDMNTEAFF. The CDR3 nucleotides are TGTGCCAGCAGCTTAGGCCGGGGGGACATGAACACTGAAGCTTTCTTT.

The chain uses TRBV29-1 and TRBJ2-1; 10 bases agree with TRBD2. Germline V gene sequence: CDR1 SQVTM, CDR2 ANQGSEA. The CDR3 has 15 amino acids. V gave up 4 bases and J gave up 8 bases; unmatched junction bases: 11. The CDR3 DNA is TGCAGCGTTGCCCTAGCGGGAGACCCTATGGATGAGCAGTTCTTC. As protein: CSVALAGDPMDEQFF.

A remark on this clone: The sample holds other DNA sequences that translate to the same CDR3. J is TRBJ1-1 and V is TRBV13; D remains ambiguous. Germline-derived CDR1 and CDR2 are PRHDT and FYEKMQ (reference sequence). This CDR3 contains 13 residues. Deletions cut 6 bases from V and 0 bases from J, with 8 bases between. The CDR3 is CASSLGLNTEAFF. CDR3 nucleotides: TGTGCCAGCAGTCTTGGGTTGAACACTGAAGCTTTCTTT.

V is TRBV5-6 and J is TRBJ2-1, with 10 bases matching TRBD2. The CDR3 has 16 amino acids. Germline V gene sequence: CDR1 SGHDT, CDR2 YYEEEE. The junction had 9 bases not matched to a gene; V was cut back by 0 bases and J by 9 bases. The CDR3, as DNA: TGTGCCAGCAGCTTGGGGGCTAGCGGGAGATTCTTTGAGCAGTTCTTC. It specifies CASSLGASGRFFEQFF.

This chain joins TRBV5-3 and TRBJ2-4, with a possible D match to TRBD1 (6 bases). TRBV5-3 counts as an open reading frame of uncertain function. The CDR3 sequence is 20 residues long. Trimming cost V 4 bases and J 1 base, with 27 bases left between them. CDR3 sequence reads: CARSLFYARQEPGAKNIQYF. Written as DNA, the CDR3 is TGTGCCAGAAGCCTTTTCTACGCTCGACAGGAGCCAGGGGCCAAAAACATTCAGTACTTC.

The CDR3 region is CASSDWGTGQGKGGYTF. Here the CDR3 DNA reads TGCGCCAGCAGCGATTGGGGAACGGGACAGGGCAAAGGTGGCTACACCTTC. The J gene is TRBJ1-2, the V gene TRBV5-1; TRBD1 matches at 9 bases. V lost 4 bases, J lost 7 bases, and 17 bases stayed unmatched. Per germline, CDR1 SGHRS and CDR2 YFSETQ. The CDR3 spans 17 residues.

The chain links TRBV4-1 to TRBJ2-7; 8 bases match TRBD2. The germline V gene has CDR1 MGHRA and CDR2 YSYEKL. The CDR3 spans 13 residues. V dropped 6 bases and J dropped 2; count of bases not matched to a gene: 3. The CDR3 DNA sequence: TGCGCCAGCAGTGGTAGCGGGACCTACGAGCAGTACTTC. As protein: CASSGSGTYEQYF.

The V gene is TRBV30, the J gene TRBJ1-2, with D hard to call. Germline V gives CDR1 GTSNPN, CDR2 SVGIG (reference sequence). Trimming removed 1 base from V and 5 bases from J, with 11 bases in between. The CDR3 extends over 13 amino acids. The CDR3 region is CAWSGFGGYGYTF. The CDR3 bases are TGTGCCTGGAGTGGGTTTGGCGGGTATGGCTACACCTTC.